The 18 T cell receptor beta chains below come from one sample, sequenced in a study of T cells in women clearing cervical HPV infection. The data were produced by immunoSEQ multiplex PCR, yet TCRdb's version contains in-frame clones alone and is incomplete. The listing records about 35,000 clones. Sequencing used blood buffy coat. All receptors come from a woman between 18 and 70 years old with a cervical HPV16 infection that either progressed to CIN3+ or cleared (not recorded which).

On this clone itself: The CDR3 end is not reached by the read, which stops 3 residues before it; the germline J gene fills it in. J is TRBJ2-7 and V is TRBV7-2, with TRBD2 identical over 9 bases. CDR1 is SGHTA, CDR2 FQGNSA, per germline. With 8 bases clipped from V and 3 bases from J, the junction kept 8 bases outside the gene matches. The CDR3 totals 14 residues. The CDR3 loop reads CASVVEREDYEQYF. The CDR3 DNA, read in part, is TGTGCCAGCGTAGTAGAGCGGGAGGACTACGAG.

With regard to this clone: The DNA ends 3 residues before the CDR3 does, and the rest of the CDR3 is filled in from the germline J gene. The chain uses TRBV7-9 and TRBJ2-4, with D unclear. The germline V gene has CDR1 SEHNR and CDR2 FQNEAQ (reference sequence). CDR3 size: 15 residues. CDR3 residues: CASSLDGVTNYGQYF. The sequenced CDR3 bases are TGTGCCAGCAGCTTAGATGGTGTAACCAACTATGGT.

For this clone: The read stops 3 residues short of the end of the CDR3; the missing end is completed from the germline J gene. V usage is TRBV6-2 or TRBV6-3 and J usage is TRBJ1-4; D gene uncertain. CDR3 length: 16 amino acids. The germline V gene encodes CDR1 MNHEY and CDR2 SVGEGT. V lost 1 base and J lost 0, with 9 bases in between. The part of the CDR3 DNA that was read is TGTGCCAGCAGTTACTGGGCAAGAGCAACTAATGAAAAA. This translates into CASSYWARATNEK. The entire CDR3 is CASSYWARATNEKLFF.

Remarks on this clone: The CDR3 end falls 3 residues outside the read, so it is completed with the germline J gene. The chain recombines TRBV5-1 with TRBJ2-7; perhaps TRBD2 as D (5 bases). The CDR3 contains 15 residues. CDR1 and CDR2 from the germline V gene are SGHRS and YFSETQ. The V and J ends lost 0 bases and 5 bases respectively, with 15 bases between them. CDR3 amino acids: CASSLDFSGSHEQYF. The CDR3 bases that were read are TGCGCCAGCAGCTTGGATTTTTCGGGGAGCCACGAG.

In regard to this clone: With the read ending 3 residues before the CDR3 end, the germline J gene is used to fill in that end. The chain uses TRBV6-1 and TRBJ1-2; D might be TRBD1 (5 bases). The length of the CDR3 is 12 residues. Germline CDR1 is MNHNS and CDR2 is SASEGT. Deletions cut 2 bases from V and 4 bases from J, with 5 bases between. CDR3 sequence reads: CASSEQGYGYTF. CDR3 bases read: TGTGCCAGCAGTGAACAGGGCTATGGC.

The sequenced part of the CDR3 DNA is TGCGCCAGCAGCTTGGCGTCAGGGAACACCGGGGAG. Translated, it gives CASSLASGNTGE. The whole CDR3 region reads CASSLASGNTGELFF. The gene calls are TRBV5-1 and TRBJ2-2; D unresolved. The read terminates 3 residues before the CDR3 end, so the remaining end is supplied by the germline J gene. The V gene lost 0 bases and the J gene lost 1 base, with 7 bases spanning the gap. The germline V gene has CDR1 SGHRS and CDR2 YFSETQ. The CDR3 totals 15 residues.

Concerning this clone: The missing CDR3 end, 3 residues past where the read stops, is filled in from the germline J gene. The rearrangement links TRBV24-1 to TRBJ1-5; D gene ambiguous. Trimming pared 3 bases from V and 4 bases from J, leaving 3 bases between. This CDR3 comprises 12 residues. The germline gives CDR1 KGHDR, CDR2 SFDVKD. CDR3 DNA (partial): TGTGCCACCAGTGATCCGAATCAGCCC. Translation gives CATSDPNQP. The whole CDR3 protein is CATSDPNQPQHF.

Comment on this clone: Read sequence stops 3 residues before the CDR3 end, and the germline J gene provides the missing end. The chain is built from TRBV20-1 and TRBJ1-5; possibly TRBD1 for D (5 bases). CDR1 DFQATT and CDR2 SNEGSKA come from the germline V gene (reference sequence). Between the trimmed V and J ends, which lost 5 bases and 4 bases, there was a span of 9 bases. The CDR3 loop spans 12 amino acids. The CDR3: CSAVRGNQPQHF. The CDR3 DNA, read in part, is TGCAGTGCTGTCCGGGGGAATCAGCCC.

As regards this clone: The read finishes 3 residues shy of the CDR3 end, and the germline J gene is used to complete it. This chain uses TRBV5-1 with TRBJ2-3, with TRBD1 identical over 7 bases. V dropped 3 bases and J dropped 4; count of bases not matched to a gene: 8. This CDR3 contains 15 residues. The germline V gene encodes CDR1 SGHRS and CDR2 YFSETQ. This chain's CDR3 is CASSSTGDGADTQYF. CDR3 bases read: TGCGCCAGCAGCTCCACAGGGGATGGTGCAGATACG.

As concerns this clone: Coverage ceases 3 residues before the CDR3 finishes, and the germline J gene fills in the end. Other DNA sequences in the sample encode the same CDR3. This sequence joins TRBV7-2 and TRBJ2-3, with D perhaps matching TRBD2 (6 bases). CDR3 length: 15 residues. Germline values: CDR1 SGHTA, CDR2 FQGNSA. V dropped 5 bases and J dropped 0 bases, with 12 bases sitting between them. The CDR3 DNA, read in part, is TGTGCCAGCAGCCCTACGGGGGTTAGCACAGATACG. Encoded protein: CASSPTGVSTDT. Given in full, the CDR3 is CASSPTGVSTDTQYF.

A word on this clone: With the read ending 3 residues before the CDR3 end, the germline J gene is used to fill in that end. The V call is TRBV5-1, the J call TRBJ2-5; perhaps TRBD2 as D (6 bases). Per germline, CDR1 SGHRS and CDR2 YFSETQ. The ends were cut back, 0 bases at V and 4 bases at J, with 13 bases in the middle. The CDR3 runs to 15 residues. The covered CDR3 bases are TGCGCCAGCAGCTTGGGCTCCTCCGGGGGAGAGACC. Protein sequence: CASSLGSSGGET. The CDR3, in full, reads CASSLGSSGGETQYF.

As for this clone: Read coverage stops 3 residues before the CDR3 terminus; the germline J gene supplies the remainder. The chain joins TRBV2 to TRBJ2-2; D gene uncertain. The V gene lost 3 bases and the J gene lost 3 bases, with 5 bases spanning the gap. Germline CDR1 reads SNHLY; CDR2 reads FYNNEI. CDR3 length equals 13 residues. CDR3 DNA, as far as it was read: TGTGCCAGCAGTGAGGGCTACACCGGGGAG. This encodes CASSEGYTGE. From start to end, the CDR3 is CASSEGYTGELFF.

In the case of this clone: The missing CDR3 end, 3 residues past where the read stops, is filled in from the germline J gene. The rearrangement joins TRBV20-1 to TRBJ2-1; 7 nucleotides match TRBD2. Germline V gene lookup returns CDR1 DFQATT and CDR2 SNEGSKA (reference sequence). The ends lost 3 bases at V and 4 bases at J; junction bases unmatched: 3. The CDR3 has 13 amino acids. The CDR3 protein is CSARGTIYNEQFF. The CDR3 bases that were read are TGCAGTGCTAGGGGGACTATATACAATGAG.

As to this clone: The missing CDR3 end, 3 residues past where the read stops, is filled in from the germline J gene. The chain has TRBV19 and TRBJ1-4; 7 nucleotides align to TRBD1. There are 17 residues in the CDR3. Germline CDR1 LNHDA, CDR2 SQIVND (reference sequence). The DNA read from the CDR3 is TGTGCCAGTAGTTCCAAGGTGACGACAGGGCGCGTTTTTAAA. Its protein product is CASSSKVTTGRVFK. The full-length CDR3 reads as CASSSKVTTGRVFKLFF.

In the case of this clone: The observed sequence ends 3 residues before the CDR3 terminus, with the missing tail filled in from the germline J gene. The chain employs TRBV18 and TRBJ1-6; D may be TRBD1 (6 bases). Between the trimmed V and J ends, which lost 6 bases and 1 base, there was a span of 13 bases. This CDR3 contains 16 residues. Per the germline V gene, CDR1 is KGHSH and CDR2 is LQKENI. The sequenced part of the CDR3 DNA is TGTGCCAGCTCTCTCGGGCAGGGGTCCTATAATTCACCC. It codes for CASSLGQGSYNSP. The CDR3 reads in full as CASSLGQGSYNSPLHF.

As regards this clone: From the germline J gene comes the end of the CDR3, since the read stops 3 residues before it. The rearrangement uses TRBV2 and TRBJ1-5; the D gene is possibly TRBD1 (5 bases). The CDR3 loop spans 13 amino acids. Between the trimmed V and J ends, which lost 0 bases and 6 bases, there was a span of 6 bases. The germline gives CDR1 SNHLY, CDR2 FYNNEI. CDR3 region: CASSEAGGQPQHF. CDR3 DNA (partial): TGTGCCAGCAGTGAAGCGGGGGGTCAGCCC.

Of note for this clone: Read data end 3 residues before the CDR3 end; the end is taken from the germline J gene. The gene calls are TRBV12-3 or TRBV12-4 and TRBJ1-2, with 8 bases aligning to TRBD1. This CDR3 is 13 amino acids long. The junction had 0 bases not matched to a gene; V was cut back by 4 bases and J by 2 bases. The DNA read from the CDR3 is TGTGCCAGCAGTTCAGGGGGCAACTATGGC. Translating gives CASSSGGNYG. The whole CDR3 is CASSSGGNYGYTF.

Note on this clone: The CDR3 end lies 3 residues beyond the end of the read and is filled in from the germline J gene. The rearrangement links TRBV30 to TRBJ2-5, with TRBD2 matching 10 bases. The V and J ends lost 5 bases and 5 bases, in that order; junction bases with no gene match: 11. From germline, CDR1 is GTSNPN and CDR2 SVGIG (reference sequence). This CDR3 has 15 residues. CDR3 loop: CAWDPGTSVRETQYF. CDR3 DNA, as far as it was read: TGTGCCTGGGATCCCGGGACTAGCGTTCGGGAGACC. The full variable domain, in which reference TRBV30 and TRBJ2-5 provide the parts outside the CDR3, is SQTIHQWPATLVQPVGSPLSLECTVEGTSNPNLYWYRQAAGRGLQLLFYSVGIGQISSEVPQNLSASRPQDRQFILSSKKLLLSDSGFYLCAWDPGTSVRETQYFGPGTRLLVL.